The 31 T cell receptor beta chains below were found in one sample sequenced in a study of T cell responses to AZD1222 COVID-19 vaccine. Data came from immunoSEQ multiplex PCR; TCRdb stores just in-frame clones and leaves some out. Of 150,000 to 200,000 clones listed, over 80% were seen once; the top ten hold less than 1.5%. This specimen was peripheral blood, taken on day 0 of AZD1222 vaccination. The receptors shown here come from an adult in good health.

V usage is TRBV14 and J usage is TRBJ1-4; TRBD1 aligns across 7 bases. The V gene end was trimmed by 6 bases and the J gene end by 8 bases; junction bases not matched to a gene: 9. The CDR3 loop spans 14 amino acids. Looked up from germline, CDR1 is SGHDN and CDR2 is FVKESK. The CDR3 bases are TGTGCCAGCAGGCAAACCGGGACAGCCGAAAAACTGTTTTTT. It encodes CASRQTGTAEKLFF.

The rearrangement links TRBV18 to TRBJ1-2; TRBD1 matches at 7 bases. Germline values: CDR1 KGHSH, CDR2 LQKENI. V dropped 3 bases and J dropped 9; count of bases not matched to a gene: 13. CDR3 length: 15 residues. The CDR3 bases are TGTGCCAGCTCACCCCTTGGACAGGAGGTGGGGAGCTACACCTTC. It codes for CASSPLGQEVGSYTF.

The chain uses TRBV6-5 and TRBJ2-3; TRBD2 is a possible D gene (5 bases). Looked up from germline, CDR1 is MNHEY and CDR2 is SVGAGI. The CDR3 covers 15 residues. Deletions cut 2 bases from V and 5 bases from J, with 14 bases between. The CDR3 nucleotides read TGTGCCAGCAGTTACGAACCGACTACTGTAGATACGCAGTATTTT. This gives the protein CASSYEPTTVDTQYF.

V gene TRBV6-5 combines with J gene TRBJ1-5, with 12 nucleotides matching TRBD1. Germline CDR1 is MNHEY and CDR2 is SVGAGI. Trimming took 7 bases from V and 6 from J; bases not matched to a gene: 1. The CDR3 is made up of 13 amino acids. The CDR3 spells CASKGQGAQPQHF. CDR3 nucleotides: TGTGCCAGCAAGGGACAGGGGGCTCAGCCCCAGCATTTT.

The chain recombines TRBV6-5 with TRBJ2-2; D remains ambiguous. Trimming removed 5 bases at V and 0 bases at J, with 10 bases between. Per germline, CDR1 MNHEY and CDR2 SVGAGI. The CDR3 runs to 15 residues. CDR3 in amino acids: CASSQHNPNTGELFF. CDR3 in DNA: TGTGCCAGCAGTCAACATAATCCGAACACCGGGGAGCTGTTTTTT.

This chain links TRBV11-3 with TRBJ2-1; D perhaps matches TRBD2 (6 bases). V was clipped by 4 bases and J by 10 bases, with 17 bases between them. The germline V gene encodes CDR1 SGHNT and CDR2 YENEEA. The CDR3 totals 14 residues. The CDR3, as DNA: TGTGCCAGCAGCTCGAATTTTAGGGGAGGCGAGCAGTTCTTC. Amino acid sequence: CASSSNFRGGEQFF.

This clone was seen many times. This sequence joins TRBV28 and TRBJ2-1; D might be TRBD1 (6 bases). Germline V CDR1 and CDR2: MDHEN, SYDVKM. This CDR3 has 12 amino acids. Deletions cut 7 bases from V and 15 bases from J, with 19 bases between. CDR3 nucleotides: TGTGCCAGCACCCCCCCCAGGGGTGTGATGTTCTTC. Its protein product is CASTPPRGVMFF. Using reference TRBV28 and TRBJ2-1 for the parts outside the CDR3, the full variable domain is DVKVTQSSRYLVKRTGEKVFLECVQDMDHENMFWYRQDPGLGLRLIYFSYDVKMKEKGDIPEGYSVSREKKERFSLILESASTNQTSMYLCASTPPRGVMFFGPGTRLTVL.

This clone was seen more than once but under ten times. This sequence joins TRBV6-5 and TRBJ1-1; 7 nucleotides align to TRBD1. Germline assignment: CDR1 MNHEY and CDR2 SVGAGI. Unmatched junction bases numbered 10, after V lost 0 bases and J lost 6 bases. CDR3 length equals 16 residues. This chain's CDR3 is CASSYSTGTALPEAFF. The CDR3 coding sequence is TGTGCCAGCAGTTACTCTACCGGGACAGCTCTCCCTGAAGCTTTCTTT.

The rearrangement joins TRBV7-2 to TRBJ1-6, with D unresolved. Germline lookup yields CDR1 SGHTA and CDR2 FQGNSA. The CDR3 contains 11 residues. V was trimmed by 3 bases and J by 6 bases, leaving 0 bases between them. The chain's CDR3 is CASSFNSPLHF. The CDR3 DNA reads as TGTGCCAGCAGCTTTAATTCACCCCTCCACTTT.

The chain couples TRBV30 to TRBJ2-3, with 8 positions matching TRBD2. From germline, CDR1 is GTSNPN and CDR2 SVGIG (reference sequence). This CDR3 spans 14 amino acids. The V and J ends lost 2 bases and 3 bases, in that order; junction bases with no gene match: 4. Here the CDR3 reads CAWSRGGLTDTQYF. The CDR3 nucleotides read TGTGCCTGGAGTCGGGGGGGCTTAACAGATACGCAGTATTTT.

As regards this clone: Other DNA sequences in the same sample also yield this CDR3. The chain combines TRBV6-1 with TRBJ1-6, with a tentative D call TRBD1 (5 bases). The CDR3 consists of 17 residues. CDR1 MNHNS and CDR2 SASEGT come from the germline V gene. Trimming left V 1 base short and J 0 bases short, with 10 bases between. As DNA, the CDR3 is TGTGCCAGCAGTGAAGTTGGGGGGAGCTCCTATAATTCACCCCTCCACTTT. Protein: CASSEVGGSSYNSPLHF.

V is TRBV6-2 or TRBV6-3 and J is TRBJ1-1; D is unclear. Trimming took off 2 bases at V and 5 bases at J, with 12 bases between the two ends. Germline values: CDR1 MNHEY, CDR2 SVGEGT. CDR3 length: 14 residues. The CDR3 protein is CASSYVSPSTEAFF. Written as DNA, the CDR3 is TGTGCCAGCAGTTACGTCTCCCCCTCGACTGAAGCTTTCTTT.

V gene TRBV6-4 combines with J gene TRBJ2-3, with D unresolved. This CDR3 contains 16 residues. The germline gives CDR1 MRHNA, CDR2 SNTAGT. Trimming removed 0 bases at V and 0 bases at J, with 10 bases between. The CDR3 is CASSDSPGPSTDTQYF. The CDR3 nucleotides are TGTGCCAGCAGTGACTCGCCAGGTCCTAGCACAGATACGCAGTATTTT.

The CDR3 protein is CASGGLAYNEQFF. The CDR3 coding sequence is TGTGCCAGCGGGGGGCTAGCTTACAATGAGCAGTTCTTC. V usage is TRBV6-6 and J usage is TRBJ2-1, with D perhaps matching TRBD1 or TRBD2 (6 bases each). This CDR3 comprises 13 residues. Trimming took 8 bases from V and 4 from J, leaving 12 bases between them. Germline V gives CDR1 MNHNY, CDR2 SVGAGI (reference sequence).

V gene TRBV6-1 combines with J gene TRBJ1-4, with D unresolved. Germline V gene sequence: CDR1 MNHNS, CDR2 SASEGT. With 5 bases removed from V and 0 bases from J, the gap between germline ends came to 13 bases. The CDR3 contains 16 residues. The CDR3 is CASSQGTASTNEKLFF. As DNA, the CDR3 is TGTGCCAGCAGTCAAGGCACAGCCTCAACTAATGAAAAACTGTTTTTT.

V gene TRBV6-1 combines with J gene TRBJ1-2; the D is unclear. The CDR3 is made up of 11 amino acids. Trimming removed 3 bases at V and 8 bases at J, with 7 bases between. Germline values: CDR1 MNHNS, CDR2 SASEGT. The CDR3 nucleotides read TGTGCCAGCAGTGATCACGGAGGCTACACCTTC. Translation gives CASSDHGGYTF.

In the case of this clone: One end of the junction does not line up with germline, which may come from a read error. The chain couples TRBV15 to TRBJ1-3; D uncertain. The CDR3 totals 14 residues. Germline V CDR1 and CDR2: LNHNV, YYDKDF (reference sequence). The CDR3 DNA is TGTGCCACCAGCCGAGATAGGAGTCGAAACACCATATATTTT. This gives the protein CATSRDRSRNTIYF. Together with reference TRBV15 and TRBJ1-3, the CDR3 gives the full variable domain: DAMVIQNPRYQVTQFGKPVTLSCSQTLNHNVMYWYQQKSSQAPKLLFHYYDKDFNNEADTPDNFQSRRPNTSFCFLDIRSPGLGDTAMYLCATSRDRSRNTIYFGEGSWLTVV.

V is TRBV2 and J is TRBJ2-1; TRBD1 matches at 7 bases. Germline lookup yields CDR1 SNHLY and CDR2 FYNNEI. The CDR3 spans 16 residues. V gave up 1 base and J gave up 4 bases; unmatched junction bases: 7. CDR3 nucleotides: TGTGCCAGCAGTGAAGGGACAGGTTCCCTTTACAATGAGCAGTTCTTC. Protein: CASSEGTGSLYNEQFF. Together with reference TRBV2 and TRBJ2-1, the CDR3 gives the full variable domain: EPEVTQTPSHQVTQMGQEVILRCVPISNHLYFYWYRQILGQKVEFLVSFYNNEISEKSEIFDDQFSVERPDGSNFTLKIRSTKLEDSAMYFCASSEGTGSLYNEQFFGPGTRLTVL.

The chain recombines TRBV15 with TRBJ1-5; a weak D match, TRBD1 (6 bases). CDR3 length equals 19 residues. In germline, CDR1 is LNHNV, CDR2 YYDKDF (reference sequence). Trimming cost V 0 bases and J 7 bases, with 25 bases left between them. CDR3 in amino acids: CATSRDWGRDIGGEQPQHF. As DNA, the CDR3 is TGTGCCACCAGCAGAGATTGGGGACGGGACATAGGGGGGGAACAGCCCCAGCATTTT.

The chain recombines TRBV5-1 with TRBJ2-7, with D uncertain. Trimming removed 2 bases from V and 0 bases from J, with 9 bases in between. CDR3 length: 14 amino acids. Germline V gene data show CDR1 as SGHRS and CDR2 as YFSETQ. The CDR3 sequence is CASSFSGVSYEQYF. The DNA for the CDR3 is TGCGCCAGCAGCTTCTCTGGGGTCTCCTACGAGCAGTACTTC. The variable domain in full, with the rest retrieved from reference TRBV5-1 and TRBJ2-7, is KAGVTQTPRYLIKTRGQQVTLSCSPISGHRSVSWYQQTPGQGLQFLFEYFSETQRNKGNFPGRFSGRQFSNSRSEMNVSTLELGDSALYLCASSFSGVSYEQYFGPGTRLTVT.

The rearrangement links TRBV13 to TRBJ1-2; possible D gene TRBD1, 5 bases. V shed 0 bases and J shed 3 bases, with 14 bases lying between them. The CDR3 has 16 amino acids. Germline loops: CDR1 PRHDT, CDR2 FYEKMQ (reference sequence). The CDR3 region is CASSLGLGQGYYGYTF. CDR3 DNA sequence: TGTGCCAGCAGCTTAGGCCTGGGCCAGGGCTACTATGGCTACACCTTC.

The chain links TRBV3-1 (or the pseudogene TRBV3-2) to TRBJ2-2, with 12 bases identical to TRBD2. Trimming took 2 bases from V and 9 from J; bases not matched to a gene: 22. Germline loops: CDR1 LGHDT, CDR2 YNNKEL (reference sequence). The CDR3 loop spans 21 amino acids. The CDR3, as DNA: TGTGCCAGCAGCCAACTCCTAGGGGCTAGCGGGGGGGCCGAACCTCGAAGGGAGCTGTTTTTT. Protein product: CASSQLLGASGGAEPRRELFF.

The chain uses TRBV4-2 and TRBJ1-2; 11 bases agree with TRBD1. The CDR3 sequence is 16 residues long. Looked up from germline, CDR1 is LGHNA and CDR2 is YNFKEQ. With V trimmed by 0 bases and J by 8 bases, 8 bases remained unmatched. The chain's CDR3 is CASSQDRGQGGSGYTF. CDR3 DNA: TGTGCCAGCAGCCAAGATCGGGGACAGGGGGGGAGCGGCTACACCTTC.

This chain uses TRBV27 with TRBJ2-7; 8 positions agree with TRBD2. The V gene end was trimmed by 9 bases and the J gene end by 4 bases; junction bases not matched to a gene: 11. The length of the CDR3 is 14 residues. CDR1 and CDR2 from the germline V gene are MNHEY and SMNVEV (reference sequence). The CDR3 sequence is CASCKSAGEYEQYF. As DNA, the CDR3 is TGTGCCAGTTGCAAGTCAGCGGGGGAATACGAGCAGTACTTC.

This rearrangement joins TRBV2 to TRBJ1-5; D remains unclear. The CDR3 has 13 residues. Germline assignment: CDR1 SNHLY and CDR2 FYNNEI. The V end lost 6 bases, the J end lost 0 bases, and 6 bases lay between the germline ends. CDR3 coding DNA: TGTGCCAGCAGGGGGTATAGCAATCAGCCCCAGCATTTT. This translates into CASRGYSNQPQHF.

The genes are TRBV19 and TRBJ2-7; the match to TRBD2 covers 11 bases. The V gene end was trimmed by 6 bases and the J gene end by 7 bases; junction bases not matched to a gene: 5. This CDR3 is built from 13 residues. Germline V gives CDR1 LNHDA, CDR2 SQIVND (reference sequence). DNA for the CDR3: TGTGCCAGTAGAAGGCTAGCGGGGGGTGAGCAGTACTTC. This encodes CASRRLAGGEQYF.

The chain has TRBV6-4 and TRBJ2-5, with D unresolved. The CDR3 is 13 residues long. Germline lookup yields CDR1 MRHNA and CDR2 SNTAGT. The V end lost 4 bases, the J end lost 1 base, and 7 bases lay between the germline ends. The CDR3 DNA reads TGTGCCAGCAGTGTTAGTATCCAAGAGACCCAGTACTTC. This encodes CASSVSIQETQYF.

V gene TRBV24-1 combines with J gene TRBJ1-2, with 8 bases aligning to TRBD1. Germline values: CDR1 KGHDR, CDR2 SFDVKD. J gave up 4 bases and V 3 bases, and 3 bases lay outside the gene matches. The CDR3 consists of 14 residues. The CDR3 loop reads CATSDDRGGYGYTF. The CDR3 DNA follows: TGTGCCACCAGTGATGACAGGGGTGGCTATGGCTACACCTTC.

This clone has only a few counts. The V gene is TRBV4-2, the J gene TRBJ2-3, with a weak D call TRBD2 (6 bases). The germline V gene encodes CDR1 LGHNA and CDR2 YNFKEQ. Deletions cut 0 bases from V and 5 bases from J, with 12 bases between. The CDR3 consists of 15 residues. The CDR3 loop reads CASSQDPGGGDTQYF. For the CDR3, the DNA is TGTGCCAGCAGCCAAGATCCCGGGGGAGGAGATACGCAGTATTTT.

J is TRBJ2-1 and V is TRBV5-1, with 13 bases fitting TRBD2. The CDR3 sequence is 17 residues long. With V trimmed by 4 bases and J by 7 bases, 11 bases remained unmatched. Germline V CDR1 and CDR2: SGHRS, YFSETQ. In nucleotides, the CDR3 is TGCGCCAGCAGCCACGGGACTAGCGGGGCCGGAGGGAATGAGCAGTTCTTC. It yields the protein CASSHGTSGAGGNEQFF.

This chain uses TRBV28 with TRBJ1-2; 7 bases align to TRBD1. V lost 5 bases, J lost 2 bases, and 8 bases stayed unmatched. CDR3 length: 15 residues. Germline V gene lookup returns CDR1 MDHEN and CDR2 SYDVKM. The CDR3 region is CASSNTGDPNYGYTF. The CDR3 nucleotides read TGTGCCAGCAGTAACACAGGGGATCCGAACTATGGCTACACCTTC.